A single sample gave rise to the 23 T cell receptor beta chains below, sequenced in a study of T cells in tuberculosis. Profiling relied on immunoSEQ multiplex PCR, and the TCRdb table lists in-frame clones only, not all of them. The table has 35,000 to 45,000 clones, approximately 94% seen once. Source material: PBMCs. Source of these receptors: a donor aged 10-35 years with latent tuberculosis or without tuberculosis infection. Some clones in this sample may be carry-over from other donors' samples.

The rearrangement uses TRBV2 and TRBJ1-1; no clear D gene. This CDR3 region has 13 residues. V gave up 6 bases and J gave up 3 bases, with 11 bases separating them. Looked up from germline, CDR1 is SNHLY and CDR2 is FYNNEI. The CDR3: CASSARVDTEAFF. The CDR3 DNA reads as TGTGCCAGCAGCGCGAGGGTAGACACTGAAGCTTTCTTT.

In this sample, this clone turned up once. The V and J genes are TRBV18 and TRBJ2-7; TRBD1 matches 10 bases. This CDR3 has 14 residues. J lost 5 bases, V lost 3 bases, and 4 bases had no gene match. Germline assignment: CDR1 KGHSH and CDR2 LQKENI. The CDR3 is CASSPRDRGNEQYF. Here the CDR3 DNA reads TGTGCCAGCTCACCCCGGGACAGGGGCAACGAGCAGTACTTC.

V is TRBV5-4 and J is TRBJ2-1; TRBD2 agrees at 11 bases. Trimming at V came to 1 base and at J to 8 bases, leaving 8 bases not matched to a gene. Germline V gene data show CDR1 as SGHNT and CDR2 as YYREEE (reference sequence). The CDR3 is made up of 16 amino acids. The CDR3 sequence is CASSLNPTSGRDEQFF. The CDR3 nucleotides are TGTGCCAGCAGCTTGAATCCCACTAGCGGGAGAGATGAGCAGTTCTTC.

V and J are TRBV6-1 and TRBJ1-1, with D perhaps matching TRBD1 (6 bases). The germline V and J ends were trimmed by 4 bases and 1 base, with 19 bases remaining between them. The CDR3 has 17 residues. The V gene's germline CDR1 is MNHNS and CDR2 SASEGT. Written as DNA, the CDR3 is TGTGCCAGCAGTGGTATGACAGGAGACACGAGGAACACTGAAGCTTTCTTT. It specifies CASSGMTGDTRNTEAFF.

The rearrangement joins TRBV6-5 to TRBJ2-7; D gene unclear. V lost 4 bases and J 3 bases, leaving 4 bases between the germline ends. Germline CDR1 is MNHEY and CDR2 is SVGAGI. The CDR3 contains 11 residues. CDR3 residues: CASSSYYEQYF. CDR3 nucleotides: TGTGCCAGCAGTTCCTACTACGAGCAGTACTTC.

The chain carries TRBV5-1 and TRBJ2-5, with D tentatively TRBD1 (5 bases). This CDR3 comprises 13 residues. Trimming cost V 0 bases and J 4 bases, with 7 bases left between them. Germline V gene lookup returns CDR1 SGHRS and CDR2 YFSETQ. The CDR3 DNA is TGCGCCAGCAGCTTGGGAAGGGGAGAGACCCAGTACTTC. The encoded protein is CASSLGRGETQYF.

CDR3 residues: CASSASVSQGPDTQYF. CDR3 DNA: TGTGCCAGTAGTGCCTCCGTTAGCCAGGGGCCAGATACGCAGTATTTT. The chain links TRBV19 to TRBJ2-3, with a tentative D call TRBD1 (6 bases). The CDR3 contains 16 residues. Germline values: CDR1 LNHDA, CDR2 SQIVND (reference sequence). With 5 bases removed from V and 4 bases from J, the gap between germline ends came to 19 bases.

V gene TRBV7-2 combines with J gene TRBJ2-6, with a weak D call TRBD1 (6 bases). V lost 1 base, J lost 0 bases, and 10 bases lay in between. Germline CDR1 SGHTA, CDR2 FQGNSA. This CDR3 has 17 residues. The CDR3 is CASSLESGDSGANVLTF. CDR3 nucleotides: TGTGCCAGCAGCTTAGAATCAGGGGACTCTGGGGCCAACGTCCTGACTTTC.

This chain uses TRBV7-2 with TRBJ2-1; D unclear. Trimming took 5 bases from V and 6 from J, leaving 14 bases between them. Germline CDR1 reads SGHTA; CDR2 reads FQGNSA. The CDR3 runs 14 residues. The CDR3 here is CASSPARSLNEQFF. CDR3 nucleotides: TGTGCCAGCAGCCCCGCACGGTCCCTCAATGAGCAGTTCTTC.

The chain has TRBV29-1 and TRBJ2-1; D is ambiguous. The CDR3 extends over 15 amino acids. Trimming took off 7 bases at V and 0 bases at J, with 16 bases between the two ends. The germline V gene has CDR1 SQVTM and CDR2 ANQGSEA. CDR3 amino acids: CSARGALSSYNEQFF. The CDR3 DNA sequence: TGCAGCGCCCGAGGAGCCCTGAGCTCCTACAATGAGCAGTTCTTC.

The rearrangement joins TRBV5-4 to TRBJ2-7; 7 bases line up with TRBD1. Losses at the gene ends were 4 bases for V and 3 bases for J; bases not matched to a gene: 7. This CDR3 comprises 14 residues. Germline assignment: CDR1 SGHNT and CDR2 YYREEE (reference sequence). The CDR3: CASSQGAGGYEQYF. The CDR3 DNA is TGTGCCAGCAGCCAGGGAGCAGGGGGCTACGAGCAGTACTTC.

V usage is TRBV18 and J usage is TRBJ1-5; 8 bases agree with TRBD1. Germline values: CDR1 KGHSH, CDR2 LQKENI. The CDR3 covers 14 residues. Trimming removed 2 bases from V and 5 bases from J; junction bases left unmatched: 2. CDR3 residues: CASSPLTGDQPQHF. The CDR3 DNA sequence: TGTGCCAGCTCACCATTGACAGGGGATCAGCCCCAGCATTTT.

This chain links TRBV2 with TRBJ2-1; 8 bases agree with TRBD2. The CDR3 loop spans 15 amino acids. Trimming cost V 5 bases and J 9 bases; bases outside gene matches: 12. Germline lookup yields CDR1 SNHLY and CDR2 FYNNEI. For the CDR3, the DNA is TGTGCCAGCAGTAAGGGAGCGGGAGAATTTGGTGAGCAGTTCTTC. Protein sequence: CASSKGAGEFGEQFF.

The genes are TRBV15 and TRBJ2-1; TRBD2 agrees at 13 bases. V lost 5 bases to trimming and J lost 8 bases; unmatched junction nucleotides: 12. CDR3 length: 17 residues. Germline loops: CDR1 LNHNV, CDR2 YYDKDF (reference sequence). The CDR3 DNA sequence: TGTGCCACCAGCGGGGGACCTGGGACTAGCGGGAACTATGAGCAGTTCTTC. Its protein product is CATSGGPGTSGNYEQFF. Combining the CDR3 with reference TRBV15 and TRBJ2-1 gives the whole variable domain DAMVIQNPRYQVTQFGKPVTLSCSQTLNHNVMYWYQQKSSQAPKLLFHYYDKDFNNEADTPDNFQSRRPNTSFCFLDIRSPGLGDTAMYLCATSGGPGTSGNYEQFFGPGTRLTVL.

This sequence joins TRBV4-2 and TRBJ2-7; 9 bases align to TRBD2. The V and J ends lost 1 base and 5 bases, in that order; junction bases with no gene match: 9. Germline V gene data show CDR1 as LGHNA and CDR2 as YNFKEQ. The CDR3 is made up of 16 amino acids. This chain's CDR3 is CASSQGGLAGLHEQYF. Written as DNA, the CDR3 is TGTGCCAGCAGCCAAGGAGGCCTAGCGGGACTCCACGAGCAGTACTTC.

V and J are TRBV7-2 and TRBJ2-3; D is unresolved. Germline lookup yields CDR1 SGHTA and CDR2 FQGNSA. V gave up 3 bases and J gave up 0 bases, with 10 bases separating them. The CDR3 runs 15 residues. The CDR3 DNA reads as TGTGCCAGCAGCTTCCTGGCACTAAGCACAGATACGCAGTATTTT. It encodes CASSFLALSTDTQYF.

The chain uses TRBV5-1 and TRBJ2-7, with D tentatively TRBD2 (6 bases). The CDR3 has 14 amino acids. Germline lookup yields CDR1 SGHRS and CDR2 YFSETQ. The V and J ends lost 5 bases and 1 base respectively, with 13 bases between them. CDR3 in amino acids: CASREGTSSYEQYF. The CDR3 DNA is TGCGCCAGCAGGGAGGGCACATCATCCTACGAGCAGTACTTC.

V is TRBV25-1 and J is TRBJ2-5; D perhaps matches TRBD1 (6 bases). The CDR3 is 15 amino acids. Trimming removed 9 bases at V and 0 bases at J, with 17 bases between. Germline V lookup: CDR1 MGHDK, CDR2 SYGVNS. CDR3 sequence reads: CASSGDPVYQETQYF. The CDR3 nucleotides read TGTGCCAGTTCAGGGGACCCAGTATACCAAGAGACCCAGTACTTC. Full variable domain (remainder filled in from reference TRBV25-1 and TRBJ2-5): EADIYQTPRYLVIGTGKKITLECSQTMGHDKMYWYQQDPGMELHLIHYSYGVNSTEKGDLSSESTVSRIRTEHFPLTLESARPSHTSQYLCASSGDPVYQETQYFGPGTRLLVL.

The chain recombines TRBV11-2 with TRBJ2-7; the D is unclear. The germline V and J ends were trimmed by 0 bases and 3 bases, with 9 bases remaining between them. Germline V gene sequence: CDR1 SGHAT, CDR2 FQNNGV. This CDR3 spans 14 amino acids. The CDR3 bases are TGTGCCAGCAGCTTAGATTTATTAATCTACGAGCAGTACTTC. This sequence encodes CASSLDLLIYEQYF.

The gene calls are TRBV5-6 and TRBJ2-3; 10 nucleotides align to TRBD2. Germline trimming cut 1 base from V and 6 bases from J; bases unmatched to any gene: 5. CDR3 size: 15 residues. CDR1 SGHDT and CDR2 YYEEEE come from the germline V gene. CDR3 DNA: TGTGCCAGCAGCTTGCGGCTAGCGGGAGCGGATACGCAGTATTTT. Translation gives CASSLRLAGADTQYF. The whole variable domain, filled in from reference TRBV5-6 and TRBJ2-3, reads DAGVTQSPTHLIKTRGQQVTLRCSPKSGHDTVSWYQQALGQGPQFIFQYYEEEERQRGNFPDRFSGHQFPNYSSELNVNALLLGDSALYLCASSLRLAGADTQYFGPGTRLTVL.

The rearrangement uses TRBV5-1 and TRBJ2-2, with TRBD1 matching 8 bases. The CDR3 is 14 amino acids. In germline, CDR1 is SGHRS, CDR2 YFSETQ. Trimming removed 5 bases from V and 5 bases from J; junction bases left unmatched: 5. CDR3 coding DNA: TGCGCCAGCAGACCTAGACAGGGGACCGGGGAGCTGTTTTTT. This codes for CASRPRQGTGELFF. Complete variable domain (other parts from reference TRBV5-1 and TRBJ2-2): KAGVTQTPRYLIKTRGQQVTLSCSPISGHRSVSWYQQTPGQGLQFLFEYFSETQRNKGNFPGRFSGRQFSNSRSEMNVSTLELGDSALYLCASRPRQGTGELFFGEGSRLTVL.

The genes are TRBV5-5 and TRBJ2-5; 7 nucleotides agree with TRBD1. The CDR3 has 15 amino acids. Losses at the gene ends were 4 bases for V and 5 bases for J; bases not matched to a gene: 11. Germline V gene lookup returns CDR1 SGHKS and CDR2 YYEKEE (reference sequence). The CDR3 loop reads CASSQTRGLGETQYF. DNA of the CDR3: TGTGCCAGCAGCCAGACAAGGGGGCTGGGGGAGACCCAGTACTTC.

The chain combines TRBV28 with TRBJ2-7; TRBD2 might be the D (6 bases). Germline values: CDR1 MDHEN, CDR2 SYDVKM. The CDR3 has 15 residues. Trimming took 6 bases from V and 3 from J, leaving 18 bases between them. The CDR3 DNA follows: TGTGCCAGCAGCCTGGGACTCGGAGGTTACTACGAGCAGTACTTC. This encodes CASSLGLGGYYEQYF.